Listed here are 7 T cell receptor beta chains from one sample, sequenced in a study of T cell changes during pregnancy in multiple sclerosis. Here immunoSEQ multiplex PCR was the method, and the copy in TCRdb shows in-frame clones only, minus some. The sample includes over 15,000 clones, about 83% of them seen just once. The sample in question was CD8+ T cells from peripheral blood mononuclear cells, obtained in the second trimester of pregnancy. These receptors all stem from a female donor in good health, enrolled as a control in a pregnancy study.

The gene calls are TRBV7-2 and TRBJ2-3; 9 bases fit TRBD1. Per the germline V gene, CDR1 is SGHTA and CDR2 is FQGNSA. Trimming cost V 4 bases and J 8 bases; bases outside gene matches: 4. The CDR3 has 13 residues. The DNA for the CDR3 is TGTGCCAGCAGCTCCCCGGGACAGGGTACGCAGTATTTT. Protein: CASSSPGQGTQYF.

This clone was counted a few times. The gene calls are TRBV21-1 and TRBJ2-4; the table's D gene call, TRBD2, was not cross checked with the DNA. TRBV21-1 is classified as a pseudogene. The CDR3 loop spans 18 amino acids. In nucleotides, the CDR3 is TGTGCCAGCAGCAAAGGGGGAGGAGAAATCCAAGCCAAAAACATTCAGTACTTC. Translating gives CASSKGGGEIQAKNIQYF.

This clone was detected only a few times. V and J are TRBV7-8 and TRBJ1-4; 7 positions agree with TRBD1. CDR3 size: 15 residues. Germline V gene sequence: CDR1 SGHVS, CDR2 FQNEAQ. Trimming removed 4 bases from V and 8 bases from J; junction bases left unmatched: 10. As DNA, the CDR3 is TGTGCCAGCAGCTCCCTGGGCAGGGGGGAAGAAAAACTGTTTTTT. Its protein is CASSSLGRGEEKLFF.

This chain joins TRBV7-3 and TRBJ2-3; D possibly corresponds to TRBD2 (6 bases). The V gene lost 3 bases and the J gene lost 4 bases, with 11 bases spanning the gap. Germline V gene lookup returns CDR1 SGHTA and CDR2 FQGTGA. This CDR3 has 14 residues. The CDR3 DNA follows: TGTGCCAGCAGCTTCGGGGGTGACGCAGATACGCAGTATTTT. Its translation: CASSFGGDADTQYF.

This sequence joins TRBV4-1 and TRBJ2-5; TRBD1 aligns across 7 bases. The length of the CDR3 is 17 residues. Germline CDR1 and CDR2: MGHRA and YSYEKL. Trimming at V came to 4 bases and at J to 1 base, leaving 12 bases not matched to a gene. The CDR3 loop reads CASSLNRQGATQETQYF. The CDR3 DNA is TGCGCCAGCAGCCTTAACAGACAGGGAGCCACCCAAGAGACCCAGTACTTC.

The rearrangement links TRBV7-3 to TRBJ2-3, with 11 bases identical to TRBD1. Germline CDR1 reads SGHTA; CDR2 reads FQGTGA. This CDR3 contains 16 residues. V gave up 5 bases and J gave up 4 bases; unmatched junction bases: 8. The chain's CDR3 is CASSPWTGGGSDTQYF. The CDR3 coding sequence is TGTGCCAGCAGCCCTTGGACAGGGGGCGGGTCAGATACGCAGTATTTT.

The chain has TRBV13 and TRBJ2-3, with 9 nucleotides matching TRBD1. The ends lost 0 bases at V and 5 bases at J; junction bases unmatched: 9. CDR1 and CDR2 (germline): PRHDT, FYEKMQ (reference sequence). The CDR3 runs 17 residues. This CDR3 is CASSLGQGAVTVDTQYF. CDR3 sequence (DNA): TGTGCCAGCAGCTTAGGACAGGGGGCAGTTACGGTAGATACGCAGTATTTT. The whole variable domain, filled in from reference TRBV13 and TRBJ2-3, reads AAGVIQSPRHLIKEKRETATLKCYPIPRHDTVYWYQQGPGQDPQFLISFYEKMQSDKGSIPDRFSAQQFSDYHSELNMSSLELGDSALYFCASSLGQGAVTVDTQYFGPGTRLTVL.